This T cell receptor beta chain is from a study of T cells in Graves' hyperthyroidism and ophthalmopathy. Extraction of PBMCs used approximately 10 ml of fresh peripheral blood. Amplified regions were TCR beta CDR3 sequences from RNA transcripts. First-round RT-PCR of the TCR CDR3 relied on the HTBI primer set. Via MiXCR, TCRdb re-called the multiplex PCR reads, giving one row per CDR3 protein. Of under 300,000 distinct CDR3 sequences detected, roughly an eighth appear once; the ten largest clones hold 7.9%. This clonotype was sampled from a woman aged 40 to 50 with Graves' hyperthyroidism. Input material: blood.

Written as DNA, the CDR3 is TGTGCCAGCAGCTTGGGTCGGGTCGGGCAGCCCCAGCATTTT. Amino acids: CASSLGRVGQPQHF. The V gene is TRBV7-2, the J gene TRBJ1-5; D is undetermined. With 3 bases removed from V and 7 bases from J, the gap between germline ends came to 13 bases. The length of the CDR3 is 14 residues. Germline loops: CDR1 SGHTA, CDR2 FQGNSA.